Following are 11 T cell receptor beta chains from one sample sequenced in a study of blood T cell repertoires in COVID-19. Produced via immunoSEQ multiplex PCR; TCRdb's table is partial and in-frame only. Seen here are some 31,000 clones, 85% observed once, and the top ten hold 15% to 20%. Sequencing was performed on peripheral blood. The source of these receptors is a woman aged 60-70 years with active COVID-19.

The V call is TRBV7-8, the J call TRBJ2-2; TRBD1 might be the D (6 bases). The CDR3 is 15 amino acids. Trimming pared 5 bases from V and 1 base from J, leaving 11 bases between. Germline CDR1 is SGHVS and CDR2 is FQNEAQ. CDR3 in amino acids: CASSPGAGNTGELFF. The CDR3 DNA follows: TGTGCCAGCAGCCCAGGGGCGGGGAACACCGGGGAGCTGTTTTTT.

The table lists this clone with a few counts. J is TRBJ2-5 and V is TRBV18; 10 nucleotides align to TRBD1. The CDR3 sequence is 15 residues long. The trim removed 2 bases at V and 5 bases at J, leaving 5 bases unmatched. The germline gives CDR1 KGHSH, CDR2 LQKENI. This chain's CDR3 is CASSPGTGASETQYF. CDR3 bases: TGTGCCAGCTCACCAGGGACAGGGGCTTCGGAGACCCAGTACTTC.

The chain carries TRBV4-1 and TRBJ1-1; no reliable D call. Germline lookup yields CDR1 MGHRA and CDR2 YSYEKL. The V end lost 1 base, the J end lost 6 bases, and 15 bases lay between the germline ends. This CDR3 is 15 amino acids long. This CDR3 reads CASSQGQGSRAEAFF. The CDR3 DNA reads TGCGCCAGCAGCCAAGGCCAAGGGTCGCGGGCTGAAGCTTTCTTT.

CDR3 DNA: TGTGCCAGCAGCTTGTGGAGACTAGCGGGAGCGGGTGAGCAGTTCTTC. Protein product: CASSLWRLAGAGEQFF. This chain joins TRBV5-6 and TRBJ2-1; 12 bases are a match to TRBD2. V dropped 1 base and J dropped 9; count of bases not matched to a gene: 8. This CDR3 has 16 residues. Germline CDR1 reads SGHDT; CDR2 reads YYEEEE.

V usage is TRBV7-8 and J usage is TRBJ1-6, with D unresolved. Trimming left V 6 bases short and J 8 bases short, with 8 bases between. Germline loops: CDR1 SGHVS, CDR2 FQNEAQ. The CDR3 totals 12 residues. In DNA form, the CDR3 reads TGTGCCAGCAGTGTGGCGGATTCACCCCTCCACTTT. As protein: CASSVADSPLHF.

The rearrangement links TRBV19 to TRBJ2-1, with TRBD2 matching 8 bases. Germline V gives CDR1 LNHDA, CDR2 SQIVND (reference sequence). The CDR3 is 15 amino acids. The J segment lost 2 bases and the V segment lost 5 bases, leaving 5 bases of the junction unmatched. The CDR3 is CASSLGGRPYNEQFF. CDR3 coding DNA: TGTGCCAGTAGTCTAGGCGGGAGGCCCTACAATGAGCAGTTCTTC.

V gene TRBV9 combines with J gene TRBJ1-5; D unclear. Germline loops: CDR1 SGDLS, CDR2 YYNGEE. CDR3 size: 15 residues. Between the trimmed V and J ends, which lost 6 bases and 0 bases, there was a span of 13 bases. CDR3 loop: CASTPNGDSNQPQHF. In DNA, the CDR3 is TGTGCCAGCACCCCGAACGGAGATAGCAATCAGCCCCAGCATTTT.

The chain carries TRBV27 and TRBJ2-1, with a weak D call TRBD1 (6 bases). Trimming left V 5 bases short and J 7 bases short, with 18 bases between. The CDR3 sequence is 15 residues long. Germline CDR1 MNHEY, CDR2 SMNVEV (reference sequence). CDR3 residues: CASSPGVAGLNEQFF. CDR3 nucleotides: TGTGCCAGCAGTCCAGGGGTTGCGGGCCTTAATGAGCAGTTCTTC.

The chain employs TRBV5-6 and TRBJ2-2; tentatively, D is TRBD1 (7 bases). Per germline, CDR1 SGHDT and CDR2 YYEEEE. This CDR3 is 16 amino acids long. Trimming pared 0 bases from V and 6 bases from J, leaving 15 bases between. CDR3 in amino acids: CASSLVYRGGPGELFF. The CDR3 DNA reads TGTGCCAGCAGCTTGGTTTACAGGGGAGGTCCCGGGGAGCTGTTTTTT.

V and J are TRBV11-3 and TRBJ2-2, with D possibly TRBD2 on 5 matching bases. From germline, CDR1 is SGHNT and CDR2 YENEEA. The CDR3 covers 15 residues. V lost 0 bases to trimming and J lost 0 bases, with 5 bases between them. The CDR3, as DNA: TGTGCCAGCAGCTTAGAGGGAGCGAACACCGGGGAGCTGTTTTTT. Amino acid sequence: CASSLEGANTGELFF.

The V and J genes are TRBV6-5 and TRBJ2-7; 9 nucleotides agree with TRBD2. After removal of 7 bases from V and 5 bases from J, the junction contained 9 bases not matched to a gene. This CDR3 contains 14 residues. Germline V gene sequence: CDR1 MNHEY, CDR2 SVGAGI. CDR3 loop: CASKTLAGFHEQYF. Written as DNA, the CDR3 is TGTGCCAGCAAAACACTAGCGGGCTTTCACGAGCAGTACTTC.